This T cell receptor beta chain was retrieved from a study of T cell responses to AZD1222 COVID-19 vaccine. Notes on the study in general: Rises in breadth and depth of Spike-specific TCRs came after two AZD1222 doses. Repertoire sampling was restricted to post-peak T cell response timepoints. Vaccine-associated CD4 TCRs spanned spike, dominant at 160-218 and 743-854.

As regards this clone: Its antigen is not identified.

Germline lookup yields CDR1 SGHAT and CDR2 FQNNGV. This CDR3 has 16 residues. Trimming stripped 5 bases from V and 4 bases from J, with 20 bases between. Some clones are missing from TCRdb's copy, which holds only in-frame ones; the method was immunoSEQ multiplex PCR. The sample records around 75,000 clones, approximately 85% being singletons. This specimen was peripheral blood, taken on day 0 of AZD1222 vaccination. The chain uses TRBV11-2 and TRBJ1-2; possible D gene TRBD1, 5 bases. The receptor was derived from an adult in good health. In DNA, the CDR3 is TGTGCCAGCAGCCCCGAACTTGGGGCAGGGAGCTATGGCTACACCTTC. It yields the protein CASSPELGAGSYGYTF.